These T cell receptor beta chains were read from a single sample in a study of blood T cell repertoires in COVID-19. The method was immunoSEQ multiplex PCR; TCRdb's version includes in-frame clones alone and lacks a portion of them. Among some 300,000 clones, just under 90% were seen once, and the ten largest hold roughly a tenth. Sequenced input: PBMCs or T cells enriched from blood (not recorded which). The receptors derive from a woman aged 30 to 39 who had recovered from COVID-19. Both conserved end residues are part of each CDR3. A D gene is named only where the DNA matches it firmly. Expanded clones are given a class, and other clones once, few, many or no size at all.

NA	TRBV6-1	TRBJ2-1	16	NA	CASSEREAGELNEQFF	TGTGCCAGCAGTGAACGCGAAGCCGGAGAATTGAATGAGCAGTTCTTC
NA	TRBV18	TRBJ1-2	13	NA	CASSPQDSGGYTF	TGTGCCAGCTCACCGCAAGACTCAGGGGGCTACACCTTC
NA	TRBV5-6	TRBJ1-1	14	TRBD1	CASSFGQGYTEAFF	TGTGCCAGCAGCTTCGGACAGGGATACACTGAAGCTTTCTTT
NA	TRBV14	TRBJ2-7	16	NA	CASSQEKYRDTHEQYF	TGTGCCAGCAGCCAAGAAAAGTACAGGGATACTCACGAGCAGTACTTC
NA	TRBV19	TRBJ1-2	16	NA	CASSGESVYFNYGYTF	TGTGCCAGTAGCGGGGAATCAGTATATTTTAACTATGGCTACACCTTC
NA	TRBV6-5	TRBJ1-5	14	NA	CASRTAGGNQPQHF	TGTGCCAGCAGGACAGCAGGGGGCAATCAGCCCCAGCATTTT
NA	TRBV2	TRBJ2-3	15	TRBD1	CASINRGLSTDTQYF	TGTGCCAGCATTAACAGGGGGTTAAGCACAGATACGCAGTATTTT
once	TRBV9	TRBJ2-1	15	TRBD2	CASSVVTSGAGEQFF	TGTGCCAGCAGCGTAGTGACTAGCGGGGCGGGTGAGCAGTTCTTC
NA	TRBV7-9	TRBJ2-5	12	NA	CASSLNSETQYF	TGTGCCAGCAGCTTAAACTCAGAGACCCAGTACTTC
NA	TRBV5-6	TRBJ1-6	13	NA	CASSLYSGSPLHF	TGTGCCAGCAGCTTGTACAGTGGGTCACCCCTCCACTTT
NA	TRBV14	TRBJ1-1	14	NA	CASSQQVLNTEAFF	TGTGCCAGCAGCCAACAGGTCCTGAACACTGAAGCTTTCTTT
NA	TRBV5-1	TRBJ2-5	16	TRBD2	CASSRGASGIQETQYF	TGCGCCAGCAGCCGGGGGGCTAGCGGGATCCAAGAGACCCAGTACTTC
NA	TRBV19	TRBJ2-5	14	NA	CASSSFEGGETQYF	TGTGCCAGTAGTAGCTTTGAGGGCGGGGAGACCCAGTACTTC
NA	TRBV19	TRBJ1-1	16	TRBD1	CASTVGTGGLNTEAFF	TGTGCCAGTACGGTGGGGACAGGGGGCTTAAACACTGAAGCTTTCTTT
NA	TRBV28	TRBJ2-1	15	NA	CASSFRGQFYNEQFF	TGTGCCAGCAGCTTCCGCGGACAGTTCTACAATGAGCAGTTCTTC
NA	TRBV27	TRBJ2-7	13	TRBD1	CASGAGTAYEQYF	TGTGCCAGCGGCGCCGGGACAGCATACGAGCAGTACTTC
NA	TRBV7-8	TRBJ1-1	14	TRBD1	CASSLSGGSTEAFF	TGTGCCAGCAGCTTATCAGGGGGGAGCACTGAAGCTTTCTTT
NA	TRBV6-6	TRBJ2-7	14	TRBD1	CASSYTGALYEQYF	TGTGCCAGCAGCTACACAGGGGCCCTCTACGAGCAGTACTTC
NA	TRBV19	TRBJ1-5	15	TRBD1	CASSPTGGEGQPQHF	TGTGCCAGTAGTCCGACAGGGGGCGAAGGCCAGCCCCAGCATTTT
once	TRBV18	TRBJ1-1	14	TRBD1	CASSQDRARTEAFF	TGTGCCAGCTCACAGGACAGGGCCCGCACTGAAGCTTTCTTT
NA	TRBV28	TRBJ1-5	18	TRBD1	CASSSERTGFNSNQPQHF	TGTGCCAGCAGTTCCGAACGGACAGGGTTCAATAGCAATCAGCCCCAGCATTTT
NA	TRBV19	TRBJ1-5	15	TRBD1	CASSPQRTGDQPQHF	TGTGCCAGTAGTCCCCAAAGGACAGGCGATCAGCCCCAGCATTTT
NA	TRBV5-1	TRBJ1-1	15	TRBD1	CASSVKTGVNTEAFF	TGCGCCAGCAGCGTAAAGACAGGGGTGAACACTGAAGCTTTCTTT
NA	TRBV14	TRBJ1-3	18	NA	CASSAKYGPTGSGNTIYF	TGTGCCAGCAGCGCCAAATATGGTCCGACAGGCTCTGGAAACACCATATATTTT
NA	TRBV4-1	TRBJ1-5	16	NA	CASSQDGLKGVQPQHF	TGCGCCAGCAGCCAAGATGGCCTAAAAGGGGTTCAGCCCCAGCATTTT
few	TRBV4-2	TRBJ2-7	15	NA	CASSPLSAASYEQYF	TGTGCCAGCAGCCCCCTCAGCGCCGCCTCCTACGAGCAGTACTTC
NA	TRBV24-1	TRBJ2-1	14	TRBD1	CATSDFQGAGEQFF	TGTGCCACCAGTGATTTTCAGGGGGCAGGTGAGCAGTTCTTC
NA	TRBV7-2	TRBJ1-5	15	TRBD1	CASSLAGPTGEPQHF	TGTGCCAGCAGCTTAGCCGGACCTACAGGGGAGCCCCAGCATTTT
few	TRBV27	TRBJ1-6	14	NA	CASSLQNYNSPLHF	TGTGCCAGCAGCCTGCAGAACTATAATTCACCCCTCCACTTT
NA	TRBV7-6	TRBJ1-3	14	NA	CASSLNLGGNTIYF	TGTGCCAGCAGCTTAAATCTAGGCGGAAACACCATATATTTT
NA	TRBV5-1	TRBJ1-1	16	NA	CASSFTPIRVGSEAFF	TGCGCCAGCAGCTTTACTCCCATACGTGTTGGTAGTGAAGCTTTCTTT
NA	TRBV19	TRBJ1-2	18	NA	CASSLSGTAVAGIYGYTF	TGTGCCAGTAGTCTGTCCGGTACAGCGGTCGCAGGAATCTATGGCTACACCTTC
NA	TRBV5-4	TRBJ2-3	13	NA	CASSLQGSDTQYF	TGTGCCAGCAGCTTGCAGGGGTCAGATACGCAGTATTTT
NA	TRBV3-1/TRBV3-2	TRBJ2-1	16	TRBD2	CASSQERPSGHNEQFF	TGTGCCAGCAGCCAAGAGAGGCCTAGCGGCCACAATGAGCAGTTCTTC
NA	TRBV5-1	TRBJ2-7	14	NA	CASSLDGETYEQYF	TGCGCCAGCAGCTTGGATGGGGAGACCTACGAGCAGTACTTC
NA	TRBV7-2	TRBJ2-3	16	NA	CASSPIGVWGTDTQYF	TGTGCCAGCAGCCCTATAGGGGTTTGGGGCACAGATACGCAGTATTTT
few	TRBV5-6	TRBJ2-4	18	NA	CASSLGFKTGIAKNIQYF	TGTGCCAGCAGCTTGGGTTTCAAGACAGGAATAGCCAAAAACATTCAGTACTTC
NA	TRBV29-1	TRBJ2-5	15	TRBD1	CSVDPGQGIQETQYF	TGCAGCGTGGATCCGGGACAGGGTATCCAAGAGACCCAGTACTTC
NA	TRBV6-5	TRBJ2-6	15	NA	CASSYGNSGANVLTF	TGTGCCAGCAGTTACGGCAACTCTGGGGCCAACGTCCTGACTTTC
NA	TRBV5-1	TRBJ2-7	12	NA	CASSQTGFEQYF	TGCGCCAGCAGCCAAACAGGGTTCGAGCAGTACTTC